This is a list of T cell receptor beta chains from one sample in a study of blood T cells in healthy people across ages. TCRdb analysed the 5' RACE reads with MiXCR anew, one entry per CDR3 protein. Among some 940,000 distinct CDR3 sequences listed, about 29% were seen once. The sample also formed part of further work on T cells of mothers and their children.

The sequencing sample was made of blood. Receptor source: a woman in her thirties or forties in good health. CDR3s include the opening cysteine and the closing phenylalanine or tryptophan. D genes are given only for firm matches. Size is stated for part of the rows, as once, few or many counts, or as a class when the clone is expanded.

d_gene,abundance,j_gene,v_gene,CDR3nt,CDR3aa
.,few,TRBJ1-2,TRBV18,TGTGCCAGCTCACCGGCCAGGGGAGTAGGGTATGGCTACACCTTC,CASSPARGVGYGYTF
.,.,TRBJ2-4,TRBV6-2/TRBV6-3,TGTGCCAGCAGTTCCACACCTATCTACGAGCAGGACTTC,CASSSTPIYEQDF
TRBD1,.,TRBJ1-5,TRBV6-1,TGTGCCAGCAGAATACAGGGGTCGGGTAGCAATCAGCCCCAGCATTTT,CASRIQGSGSNQPQHF
.,.,TRBJ2-7,TRBV7-8,TGTGCCAGCAGCTTAGCGGGGGGGCGAGGCTGGAACGAGCAGTACTTC,CASSLAGGRGWNEQYF
TRBD1,.,TRBJ2-1,TRBV7-9,TGTGCCAGCAGCTCTCGGACAGGGGGGGACTACAATGAGCAGCTCTTC,CASSSRTGGDYNEQLF
TRBD2,few,TRBJ2-5,TRBV20-1,TGCAGTGCGGAAGGACTAGCGGGGGGGATCCAAGAGACCCAGTACTTC,CSAEGLAGGIQETQYF
TRBD1,once,TRBJ1-1,TRBV5-1,TGCGCCAGCAGCGCATCCCCCAGGGGGATCACTGAAGCTTTCTTT,CASSASPRGITEAFF
.,.,TRBJ1-2,TRBV28,TGTGCCAGCAGACTCTATGGGGGAGGTTCGCGCGGCTACACCTTC,CASRLYGGGSRGYTF
TRBD1,.,TRBJ1-5,TRBV14,TGTGCCAGCAGCGACGGACAGGGTAACCAGCCCCAGCATTTT,CASSDGQGNQPQHF
.,.,TRBJ1-1,TRBV19,TGTGCCAGTATGCCGGACAAGAACACTGAAGCTTTCTTT,CASMPDKNTEAFF
.,.,TRBJ2-2,TRBV5-1,TGCGCCAGCAGCTTCCGCAGCAACACCGGGGAGCGGTTTTTT,CASSFRSNTGERFF
.,few,TRBJ1-2,TRBV3-1,TGTGCCAGCAGCCAAGTCGCGCAGTATGGCTACACCTTC,CASSQVAQYGYTF
.,.,TRBJ1-5,TRBV7-8,TGTGCCAGCAGCTTAGGAGGTTCCAGAGATAGCAATCAGCCCCAGCATTTT,CASSLGGSRDSNQPQHF
.,.,TRBJ1-2,TRBV5-6,TGTGCCAGCAGCTGGGGGGCCGGGAGAAATGGCTACACCTTC,CASSWGAGRNGYTF
.,.,TRBJ1-2,TRBV20-1,TGCAGTGCTAGGGGGTCCGGGACTGTGCCCTATGGCTACACCTTC,CSARGSGTVPYGYTF
.,few,TRBJ2-7,TRBV12-3/TRBV12-4,TGTGCCAGCAGACAAAATTTCGAGCAGTACTTC,CASRQNFEQYF
TRBD2,.,TRBJ2-1,TRBV6-6,TGTGCCAGCTTCGCGGGGGGGTTGGGTGAGCAGTTCTTC,CASFAGGLGEQFF
TRBD1,many,TRBJ2-7,TRBV5-1,TGCGCCAGCAGCACTCGACAGGGGGCCGCCTACGAGCAGTACTTC,CASSTRQGAAYEQYF
TRBD2,.,TRBJ2-3,TRBV7-2,TGTGCCAGCAGCTTAACTAGCGGGAGAGTCGCGACGCAGTATTTT,CASSLTSGRVATQYF
.,.,TRBJ2-4,TRBV20-1,TGCAGTGTCGCATTGTCCAGGGCAGGGGGGAACATTCAGTACTTC,CSVALSRAGGNIQYF
TRBD2,.,TRBJ2-1,TRBV27,TGTGCCAGCAGTTCCCCCCAACTAGCGGGGGTATACAATGAGCAGTTCTTC,CASSSPQLAGVYNEQFF
TRBD1,.,TRBJ2-2,TRBV6-5,TGTGCCAGCAGTTCAGGGGGCGCGACCGGGGAGCTGTTTTTT,CASSSGGATGELFF
.,many,TRBJ2-1,TRBV5-1,TGCGCCAGCAGCTTGGATGGGCGGCCGAACAATGAGCAGTTCTTC,CASSLDGRPNNEQFF
TRBD1,.,TRBJ1-1,TRBV28,TGTGCCAGCAGTTTATGGGCCCAGGGGGCGCTGAACACTGAAGCTTTCTTT,CASSLWAQGALNTEAFF
.,.,TRBJ1-5,TRBV6-5,TGTGCCAGCAGTCCCCACGGCACTGTGAATCAGCCCCAGCATTTT,CASSPHGTVNQPQHF
.,few,TRBJ2-1,TRBV5-1,TGCGCCAGCAGCCAGACGACTGGGCCGTATTACAATGAGCAGTTCTTC,CASSQTTGPYYNEQFF
TRBD1,.,TRBJ2-5,TRBV7-7,TGTGCTAGCAGCTCAAGCGCCTCGACAGGGATAGGGGAGACCCAGTACTTC,CASSSSASTGIGETQYF
TRBD1,few,TRBJ2-1,TRBV20-1,TGCAGTGCTAGAGGGACAGGGAGGACCTACAATGAGCAGTTCTTC,CSARGTGRTYNEQFF
.,many,TRBJ2-7,TRBV4-2,TGTGCCAGCAGCAGCACAAGGGGGGGGGCGACCTACGAGCAGTACTTC,CASSSTRGGATYEQYF
.,.,TRBJ1-2,TRBV24-1,TGTGCCACGTCGGGGGACCCAGGTGGCTATGGCTACACCTTC,CATSGDPGGYGYTF
.,.,TRBJ2-7,TRBV24-1,TGTGCCATAAGCCGGGACGGGGTCGACGAGCAGTACTTC,CAISRDGVDEQYF
.,many,TRBJ1-2,TRBV20-1,TGCAGTGCTCCCGGACACGGGACGGCGGGGGGCTACACCTTC,CSAPGHGTAGGYTF
.,.,TRBJ2-3,TRBV7-8,TGTGCCAGCAGCGCCGGGGACGGACACACAGATACGCAGTATTTT,CASSAGDGHTDTQYF
.,.,TRBJ1-2,TRBV29-1,TGCAGCGTTCGGACAGCGCAAGGCTACACCTTC,CSVRTAQGYTF
TRBD2,.,TRBJ2-1,TRBV28,TGTGCCAGCAGTTTAGGGGTAGCGGGGGGATACAATGAGCAGTTCTTC,CASSLGVAGGYNEQFF
.,many,TRBJ2-4,TRBV5-1,TGCGCCAGCAGCAGATTAGGGGCAGGGAAGGGGGGAATGAACATTCAGTACTTC,CASSRLGAGKGGMNIQYF
TRBD1,few,TRBJ2-2,TRBV20-1,TGCAGTGCTAGAGACCCCGACAGGGGGGACACCGGGGAGCTGTTTTTT,CSARDPDRGDTGELFF
.,many,TRBJ2-1,TRBV12-3/TRBV12-4,TGTGCCAGCAGTTTTGGGTCCGGTGAGCAGTTCTTC,CASSFGSGEQFF
.,many,TRBJ1-2,TRBV7-2,TGTGCCAGCAGCCCAAACCAGGGTGGTAACTATGGCTACACCTTC,CASSPNQGGNYGYTF
.,many,TRBJ1-5,TRBV6-1,TGTGCCAGCAGCTCAGGGCCCGGTCAGCCCCAGCATTTT,CASSSGPGQPQHF
.,medium-sized,TRBJ1-2,TRBV29-1,TGCAGCGGGGGTGAGGAGAGCTATGGCTACACCTTC,CSGGEESYGYTF
.,.,TRBJ2-7,TRBV13,TGTGCCAGCAGGATACGGGGGGCCACCCAGAGCGAGCAGTACTTC,CASRIRGATQSEQYF
.,.,TRBJ1-5,TRBV5-6,TGTGCCAGCAGCTTACTAGAGGGGAGAAGCAATCAGCCCCAGCATTTT,CASSLLEGRSNQPQHF
.,few,TRBJ1-1,TRBV28,TGTGCCAGCAGTTTCCGGAGCCTGAACACTGAAGCTTTCTTT,CASSFRSLNTEAFF
.,.,TRBJ2-7,TRBV9,TGTGCCAGCAGCGTAGGGGACACCGCCTACGAGCAGTACTTC,CASSVGDTAYEQYF
.,.,TRBJ1-1,TRBV19,TGTGCCAGTAGTCCCAACCGGGGACGGGGGGCCACTGAAGCTTTCTTT,CASSPNRGRGATEAFF
TRBD1,few,TRBJ1-4,TRBV15,TGTGCCTCCAAGAAAGGGGGCGCCTGGTCTAATGAAAAACTGTTTTTT,CASKKGGAWSNEKLFF
TRBD2,.,TRBJ2-7,TRBV29-1,TGCAGCGTTGAAGCGACTAGCGGGGCCTACGAGCAGTACTTC,CSVEATSGAYEQYF
.,many,TRBJ2-1,TRBV5-1,TGTGCCAGCAGTTTAAACGGGAATGAGCAGTTCTTC,CASSLNGNEQFF
.,.,TRBJ2-3,TRBV6-1,TGTGCCAGCACGGAATCTAGCGCCGTTTATAGCACAGATACGCAGTATTTT,CASTESSAVYSTDTQYF